The rows below give T cell receptor beta chains drawn from one sample of a study of T cell responses to AZD1222 COVID-19 vaccine. Here immunoSEQ multiplex PCR was the method, and the copy in TCRdb shows in-frame clones only, minus some. The table has roughly 140,000 clones, 92% seen once. The sample here was peripheral blood, taken 28 days after the second AZD1222 dose. These receptors were obtained from an adult who received the AZD1222 COVID-19 vaccine. Each CDR3 is given with its conserved first and last residue. Each record gives: D gene, V gene, J gene, clone size, CDR3 DNA, CDR3 protein. D genes are given only for firm matches. The size entry is marked missing in some rows and otherwise reads once, few, many or a size class.

D gene: TRBD1; V gene: TRBV20-1; J gene: TRBJ2-5; clone size: .; CDR3 DNA: TGCAGTGCTAGTTCTCAGGGGGAAGAGACCCAGTACTTC; CDR3 protein: CSASSQGEETQYF
D gene: .; V gene: TRBV12-3/TRBV12-4; J gene: TRBJ1-5; clone size: .; CDR3 DNA: TGTGCCAGCAGTTACAGTAGCAATCAGCCCCAGCATTTT; CDR3 protein: CASSYSSNQPQHF
D gene: TRBD2; V gene: TRBV19; J gene: TRBJ2-1; clone size: .; CDR3 DNA: TGTGCCAGTAGCGCCGGGACTAGCGGGGTCAATGAGCAGTTCTTC; CDR3 protein: CASSAGTSGVNEQFF
D gene: TRBD2; V gene: TRBV7-9; J gene: TRBJ2-1; clone size: once; CDR3 DNA: TGTGCCAGCAGCTTCTTGAGCGGGAGGCCTCACAATGAGCAGTTCTTC; CDR3 protein: CASSFLSGRPHNEQFF
D gene: .; V gene: TRBV4-1; J gene: TRBJ1-6; clone size: .; CDR3 DNA: TGCGCCAGCAGCCCTTCGAGTAATTCACCCCTCCACTTT; CDR3 protein: CASSPSSNSPLHF
D gene: .; V gene: TRBV6-5; J gene: TRBJ1-4; clone size: .; CDR3 DNA: TGTGCCAGCAGTTCCGAACAGGAGGAAGAAAAACTGTTTTTT; CDR3 protein: CASSSEQEEEKLFF
D gene: .; V gene: TRBV11-2; J gene: TRBJ2-5; clone size: .; CDR3 DNA: TGTGCCAGCAGACCTCAGGGCAGGGAGACCCAGTACTTC; CDR3 protein: CASRPQGRETQYF
D gene: .; V gene: TRBV19; J gene: TRBJ2-1; clone size: .; CDR3 DNA: TGTGCCAGTAGTATAGATCAGACAGAATACAATGAGCAGTTCTTC; CDR3 protein: CASSIDQTEYNEQFF
D gene: TRBD1; V gene: TRBV2; J gene: TRBJ2-1; clone size: once; CDR3 DNA: TGTGCCAGCAGTGAAAGGAAGGACAGGGGCAATGAGCAGTTCTTC; CDR3 protein: CASSERKDRGNEQFF
D gene: .; V gene: TRBV12-3/TRBV12-4; J gene: TRBJ1-2; clone size: .; CDR3 DNA: TGTGCCAGCAGTTTACACAACAACTATGGCTACACCTTC; CDR3 protein: CASSLHNNYGYTF
D gene: .; V gene: TRBV5-6; J gene: TRBJ1-2; clone size: .; CDR3 DNA: TGTGCCAGCAGCTTCGGGACCTACTACGGCTACACCTTC; CDR3 protein: CASSFGTYYGYTF
D gene: .; V gene: TRBV5-4; J gene: TRBJ1-2; clone size: .; CDR3 DNA: TGTGCCAGCAGCCTAGAATCCACCTATGGCTACACCTTC; CDR3 protein: CASSLESTYGYTF
D gene: TRBD2; V gene: TRBV10-3; J gene: TRBJ2-7; clone size: once; CDR3 DNA: TGTGCCATCAGTGCTGCCGGGACTAGCAGCCTCTACGAGCAGTACTTC; CDR3 protein: CAISAAGTSSLYEQYF
D gene: .; V gene: TRBV2; J gene: TRBJ2-2; clone size: .; CDR3 DNA: TGTGCCAGCAGTGATCAGGGGAGGACCGGGGAGCTGTTTTTT; CDR3 protein: CASSDQGRTGELFF
D gene: .; V gene: TRBV5-5; J gene: TRBJ1-2; clone size: .; CDR3 DNA: TGTGCCAGCAGCTGGTGGCAGTTTGAGAACTATGGCTACACCTTC; CDR3 protein: CASSWWQFENYGYTF
D gene: .; V gene: TRBV30; J gene: TRBJ1-3; clone size: .; CDR3 DNA: TGTGCCTGGAGCGCGCAGAACACCATATATTTT; CDR3 protein: CAWSAQNTIYF
D gene: .; V gene: TRBV7-3; J gene: TRBJ2-4; clone size: .; CDR3 DNA: TGTGCCAGCAGCTCTAGAGGGTCCGACATTCAGTACTTC; CDR3 protein: CASSSRGSDIQYF
D gene: .; V gene: TRBV7-9; J gene: TRBJ1-1; clone size: once; CDR3 DNA: TGTGCCAGCAGCCCGTCCGGGGGGGCCACTGAAGCTTTCTTT; CDR3 protein: CASSPSGGATEAFF
D gene: TRBD1; V gene: TRBV7-9; J gene: TRBJ1-2; clone size: .; CDR3 DNA: TGTGCCAGCAGCCCACCACCGGGACAGTTTAACCCTTATGGCTACACCTTC; CDR3 protein: CASSPPPGQFNPYGYTF
D gene: .; V gene: TRBV2; J gene: TRBJ2-5; clone size: .; CDR3 DNA: TGTGCCAGCAGACTTAGAAACAGCCATTTCCAAGAGACCCAGTACTTC; CDR3 protein: CASRLRNSHFQETQYF
D gene: .; V gene: TRBV19; J gene: TRBJ1-1; clone size: .; CDR3 DNA: TGTGCCAGCCAGGGTATAGCTGAAGCTTTCTTT; CDR3 protein: CASQGIAEAFF
D gene: TRBD1; V gene: TRBV24-1; J gene: TRBJ1-2; clone size: .; CDR3 DNA: TGTGCCACCAGTGAAACCGGACAGGTTGGCGGCTACACCTTC; CDR3 protein: CATSETGQVGGYTF
D gene: .; V gene: TRBV7-6; J gene: TRBJ2-1; clone size: .; CDR3 DNA: TGTGCCAGCAGCTTATCAGGACCCAGGTTCTTC; CDR3 protein: CASSLSGPRFF
D gene: TRBD1; V gene: TRBV28; J gene: TRBJ1-2; clone size: .; CDR3 DNA: TGTGCCAGCAGTTTTCGGCCGGTAGGGGACAGAATAGGGATGAACTATGGCTACACCTTC; CDR3 protein: CASSFRPVGDRIGMNYGYTF
D gene: .; V gene: TRBV4-1; J gene: TRBJ1-4; clone size: .; CDR3 DNA: TGCGCCAGCAGCCTGGGGGCGGGTAATGAAAAACTGTTTTTT; CDR3 protein: CASSLGAGNEKLFF
D gene: .; V gene: TRBV19; J gene: TRBJ1-1; clone size: .; CDR3 DNA: TGTGCCAGTAGTATGGTCTGGGGGAGGCACACTGAAGCTTTCTTT; CDR3 protein: CASSMVWGRHTEAFF
D gene: TRBD1; V gene: TRBV18; J gene: TRBJ2-1; clone size: .; CDR3 DNA: TGTGCCAGCTCACCGGACAGGGCTAGTGGGAATGAGCAGTTCTTC; CDR3 protein: CASSPDRASGNEQFF
D gene: TRBD2; V gene: TRBV19; J gene: TRBJ2-7; clone size: .; CDR3 DNA: TGTGCCAGTAGTACTAGCGGGAGGAGCTCCTACGAGCAGTACTTC; CDR3 protein: CASSTSGRSSYEQYF
D gene: TRBD1; V gene: TRBV6-2/TRBV6-3; J gene: TRBJ1-2; clone size: .; CDR3 DNA: TGTGCCAGCAGTTACCGGGACAGACTAATCCATGGCTACACCTTC; CDR3 protein: CASSYRDRLIHGYTF
D gene: .; V gene: TRBV29-1; J gene: TRBJ1-1; clone size: .; CDR3 DNA: TGCAGCGCCATAGAGAACACTGAAGCTTTCTTT; CDR3 protein: CSAIENTEAFF
D gene: .; V gene: TRBV5-4; J gene: TRBJ1-2; clone size: few; CDR3 DNA: TGTGCCAGCAGCCCGCGGCGATCGACCGGCTATGGCTACACCTTC; CDR3 protein: CASSPRRSTGYGYTF
D gene: .; V gene: TRBV18; J gene: TRBJ1-2; clone size: .; CDR3 DNA: TGTGCCAGCTCACCCGAGGGAGGGGAACATGGCTACACCTTC; CDR3 protein: CASSPEGGEHGYTF
D gene: .; V gene: TRBV28; J gene: TRBJ1-5; clone size: .; CDR3 DNA: TGTGCCAGCAACGTTCAGCCCCAGCATTTT; CDR3 protein: CASNVQPQHF
D gene: TRBD1; V gene: TRBV7-6; J gene: TRBJ1-1; clone size: .; CDR3 DNA: TGTGCCAGCAGCTTAGCCGGGACAGGGGTCACTGAAGCTTTCTTT; CDR3 protein: CASSLAGTGVTEAFF
D gene: .; V gene: TRBV18; J gene: TRBJ1-2; clone size: .; CDR3 DNA: TGTGCCAGCTCCCCACCAATGGCACAAAGGGCCTATGGCTACACCTTC; CDR3 protein: CASSPPMAQRAYGYTF
D gene: TRBD1; V gene: TRBV11-2; J gene: TRBJ2-7; clone size: .; CDR3 DNA: TGTGCCAGCAGCTTACCCGGGACAGGGTTCCACGAGCAGTACTTC; CDR3 protein: CASSLPGTGFHEQYF
D gene: .; V gene: TRBV7-2; J gene: TRBJ2-1; clone size: .; CDR3 DNA: TGTGCCAGCAGCACCCGGGACGGTTACAATGAGCAGTTCTTC; CDR3 protein: CASSTRDGYNEQFF
D gene: .; V gene: TRBV25-1; J gene: TRBJ1-1; clone size: once; CDR3 DNA: TGTGCCGCAGGGCTGAACACTGAAGCTTTCTTT; CDR3 protein: CAAGLNTEAFF
D gene: .; V gene: TRBV4-1; J gene: TRBJ2-4; clone size: .; CDR3 DNA: TGCGCCAGCAGCCGGAACTTGGGGGACATTCAGTACTTC; CDR3 protein: CASSRNLGDIQYF
D gene: .; V gene: TRBV28; J gene: TRBJ1-2; clone size: .; CDR3 DNA: TGTGCCAGCAGTTTACCTTCTAACTATGGCTACACCTTC; CDR3 protein: CASSLPSNYGYTF